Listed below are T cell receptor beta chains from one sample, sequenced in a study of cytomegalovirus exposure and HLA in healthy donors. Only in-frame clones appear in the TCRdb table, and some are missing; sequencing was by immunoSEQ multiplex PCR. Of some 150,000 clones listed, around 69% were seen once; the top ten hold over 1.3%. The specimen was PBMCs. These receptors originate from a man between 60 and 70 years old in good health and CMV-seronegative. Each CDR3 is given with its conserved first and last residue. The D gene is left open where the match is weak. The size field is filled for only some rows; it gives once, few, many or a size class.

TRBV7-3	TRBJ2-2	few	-	TGTGCCAGCAGCTTAACCCCCCCAGGGACTGGTACCGGGGAGCTGTTTTTT	CASSLTPPGTGTGELFF
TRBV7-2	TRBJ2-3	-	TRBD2	TGTGCCAGCAGCCCTCAGCGGGGGGGCGGCACAGATACGCAGTATTTT	CASSPQRGGGTDTQYF
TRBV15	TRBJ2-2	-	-	TGTGCCACCAGCAGACTTAGGGGCGCGAACACCGGGGAGCTGTTTTTT	CATSRLRGANTGELFF
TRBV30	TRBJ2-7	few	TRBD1	TGTGCCTGGGGAGAGACCAACGCGGGACAGGGCCTCCACACTGACTACGAGCAGTACTTC	CAWGETNAGQGLHTDYEQYF
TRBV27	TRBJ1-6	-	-	TGTGCCAGCAGTTCCCGCAGGGTCACTAATTCACCCCTCCACTTT	CASSSRRVTNSPLHF
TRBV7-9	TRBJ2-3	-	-	TGTGCCAGCAGCTCGGAGGGGAAAGAAACAGATACGCAGTATTTT	CASSSEGKETDTQYF
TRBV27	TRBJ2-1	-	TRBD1	TGTGCCAGCCAGCCCGCCGGGACAGGGTACAATGAGCAGTTCTTC	CASQPAGTGYNEQFF
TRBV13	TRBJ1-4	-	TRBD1	TGTGCCAGCAGCTTACGCAGGGGACAGAATGAAAAACTGTTTTTT	CASSLRRGQNEKLFF
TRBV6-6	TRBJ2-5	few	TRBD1	TGTGCCAGCAGTCCCCAGGGACAGGGGGCCGAGACCCAGTACTTC	CASSPQGQGAETQYF
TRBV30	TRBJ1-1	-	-	TGTGCCTGGAGTCTACAGTTGAACACTGAAGCTTTCTTT	CAWSLQLNTEAFF
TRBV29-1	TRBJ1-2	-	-	TGCAATAAAACTTGGTCCTATGGCTACACCTTC	CNKTWSYGYTF
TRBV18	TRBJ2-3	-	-	TGTGCCAGCTCACGACCCAGGGGTGGCACAGATACGCAGTATTTT	CASSRPRGGTDTQYF
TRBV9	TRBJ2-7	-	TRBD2	TGTGCCAGCAGCTCGGGACTAGGGCTACAGCAGTACTTC	CASSSGLGLQQYF
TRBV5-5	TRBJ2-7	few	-	TGTGCCAGCAGCTTGGTACTCTCCAGGGAGCAGTACTTC	CASSLVLSREQYF
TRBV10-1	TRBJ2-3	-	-	TGCGCCAGCAGTGATAGTTTGACTACCGACACAGATACGCAGTATTTT	CASSDSLTTDTDTQYF
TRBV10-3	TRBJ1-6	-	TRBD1	TGTGCCATCAGTGATGGTGACAGGGGGAATTCACCCCTCCACTTT	CAISDGDRGNSPLHF
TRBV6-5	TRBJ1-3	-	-	TGTGCCAGCAGGGCGGTACAGGGAGGGGGAAACACCATATATTTT	CASRAVQGGGNTIYF
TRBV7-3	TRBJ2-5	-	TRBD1	TGTGCCAGCAGCTTACTCCCGGCAGGGGGCTCGGAGACCCAGTACTTC	CASSLLPAGGSETQYF
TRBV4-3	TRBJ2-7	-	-	TGCGCCAGCAGCCAAGGGGAAGGGAGGTACGAGCAGTACTTC	CASSQGEGRYEQYF
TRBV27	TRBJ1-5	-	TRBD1	TGTGCCAGCAGCCCGACAGGGGATTTATGGAATCAGCCCCAGCATTTT	CASSPTGDLWNQPQHF
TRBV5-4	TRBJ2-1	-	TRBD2	TGTGCCAGCAGCTGGCAGCGGGAGGGCCGCAATGAGCAGTTCTTC	CASSWQREGRNEQFF
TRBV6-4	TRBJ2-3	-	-	TGTGCCAGCAGTGACCTCGGGGGTGCCTCAGATACGCAGTATTTT	CASSDLGGASDTQYF